This TCR beta chain is drawn from a study of beta chain features in type 1 diabetes (dated by TCRdb to between 2017 and 2018). About the full investigation: Mean age, gender distribution, total cell number and subset yield did not differ between patients and healthy donors. The study compared TCRB repertoires of sorted circulating CD4+ T cell subsets between recently diagnosed type 1 diabetes patients and matched healthy donors. Regulatory and stem cell-like memory subsets were obtained from only 8 patients and roughly 8 healthy donors, while naive and central memory subsets were obtained from all 28 donors. A total of just under 110,000,000 sorted cells were examined across all samples, and RNA yield correlated strongly with the number of cells per subset.

A single peripheral blood draw of about 116 mL on average was collected from each donor into heparinised tubes. A BD FACSAria II and a panel including CD45RO, CCR7, CD25, CD127, CD95 and CD27 were used to sort naive, central memory, regulatory and stem cell-like memory CD4+ T cells. Every sorted population had a purity above 95%. PBMCs were isolated right away by Lymphoprep density gradient centrifugation and were stained directly, without culture. To minimize batch effects, samples were stained and sorted in pairs, one healthy donor with one patient per experiment. The trim is 3 bases for V and 4 bases for J, with a gap of 13 bases between the germline ends. Including the terminal cysteine and phenylalanine, the CDR3 comprises 15 residues. The retained sequence is limited to the CDR3, 45 bases, with the frame set at the first base. CDR1 MNHNY and CDR2 SVGAGI are derived from the germline V gene (reference sequence).

This clone was seen only a few times. This receptor's antigen is unknown. There are no base qualities to consult, and no much larger clone falls within one base. What the work shows at the level of the full study, not this receptor alone: Shorter templates might have been favored by PCR, but patient and control samples were amplified and corrected together, so both groups would have been affected equally by any skew. Because the HLA sub-analyses included only small numbers of individuals, any influence of HLA type on TCRB rearrangement was left unresolved. At VDJ recombination sites, patients with type 1 diabetes made fewer insertions and deleted more nucleotides, a pattern implying thymic rearrangement abnormalities. Because cDNA was sequenced instead of genomic DNA, highly expressing activated cells could be over-represented, though the groups showed no difference in activation or CD3 levels. The naive, central memory and regulatory TCRB repertoires appeared to resemble one another more closely among patients than among healthy donors. Type 1 diabetes patients showed a moderate but significant shortening of TCRB CDR3 length in all four CD4+ subsets.

The entire isolated RNA was reverse transcribed using the High Capacity cDNA Reverse Transcription Kit, and thus expressed TCRB transcripts were sequenced. Deep immunoSEQ sequencing was performed on naive, central memory and regulatory T cell samples, with an average of around 3.5 million total reads per sample. Sorted cells were lysed in RLT buffer, and RNA was extracted using DNase-treated RNeasy Micro or Mini kits according to cell number. To prevent cross-contamination, each cell subset was processed individually, whereas patient and healthy donor samples were processed jointly. Using the immunoSEQ multiplex PCR, TCRB sequences were amplified from cDNA into 87-bp fragments spanning the CDR3 region. Sequencing of the amplicons was performed on the Illumina HiSeq platform. Under the source paper's analysis protocol: Synthetic template baselines were used to correct PCR bias computationally, reads within Hamming distance 2 were collapsed together, and singletons that could not be merged were discarded. By aligning reads against IMGT, V, D and J genes, CDR3 length, and insertions or deletions at six rearrangement sites were assigned. Within each subset, clonotype counts were normalized to the number of sorted cells before true diversity and Gini coefficients were calculated with the tcR R package. The overlap coefficient, calculated on TCRB nucleotide sequences, was used to quantify repertoire sharing. Out-of-frame TCRB sequences from naive cells were analyzed to stand in for the pre-selection repertoire. The source is immuneACCESS, and TCRdb retained only in-frame sequences with V and J called. Part of the clones is not carried over; for the studies checked, unresolved V genes explain less than half of this, and the remainder is unexplained. V and J calls and clone size are copied from that table; D and trimming were computed from the DNA. The sample has 900,000 or so clones on record, about a sixth of them singletons. In total, the top ten clones hold about 0.02% of the sample.

The receptor comes from a woman aged 18 to 35 in good health. The sample comprised naive CD4+ T cells from blood. Reading the label with the study, this specimen's cell subset or site is: true naive CD4+ T cells. The chain joins TRBV6-6 to TRBJ1-5; the D gene cannot be named for sure. Here the CDR3 is given as CASSYVWTTNQPQHF. Here is the DNA: TGTGCCAGCAGTTATGTTTGGACGACAAATCAGCCCCAGCATTTT.